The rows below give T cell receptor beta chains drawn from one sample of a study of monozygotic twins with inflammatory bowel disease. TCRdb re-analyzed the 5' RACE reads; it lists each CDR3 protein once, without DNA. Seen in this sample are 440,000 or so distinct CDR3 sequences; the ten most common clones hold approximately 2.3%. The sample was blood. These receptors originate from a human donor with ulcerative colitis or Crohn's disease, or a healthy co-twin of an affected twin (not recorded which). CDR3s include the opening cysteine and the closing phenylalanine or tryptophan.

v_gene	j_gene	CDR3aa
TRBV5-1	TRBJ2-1	CASQRDSIYNEQFF
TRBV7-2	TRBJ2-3	CASSLDYGDGTQYF
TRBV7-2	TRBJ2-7	CASSPWGYEQYF
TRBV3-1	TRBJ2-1	CASNLGQNNEQFF
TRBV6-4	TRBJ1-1	CASSDDVNTEAFF
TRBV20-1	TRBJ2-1	CSADSGRSYNEQFF
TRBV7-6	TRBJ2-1	CASSLELAGGFGRRNEQFF
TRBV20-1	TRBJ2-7	CSALRGTSAYEQYF
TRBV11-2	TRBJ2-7	CASSIGQTYEQYF
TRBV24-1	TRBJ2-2	CATSDFRGVGELFF
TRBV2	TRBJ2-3	CASEGDGSTDTQYF
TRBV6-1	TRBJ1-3	CATEEGTYSGNTIYF
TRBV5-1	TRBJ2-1	CASSLESGRNEQFF
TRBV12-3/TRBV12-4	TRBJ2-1	CASSLGGQGGYNEQFF
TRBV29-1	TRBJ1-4	CSVEDAGRWGEKLFF
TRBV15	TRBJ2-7	CATSRGPLAREPSYEQYF
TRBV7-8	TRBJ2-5	CASSYRPPQETQYF
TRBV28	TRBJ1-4	CASRRPLANEKLFF
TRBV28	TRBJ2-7	CASSLRGPVETSGPFEQYF
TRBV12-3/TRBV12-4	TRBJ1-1	CASSFTGLRSEAFF
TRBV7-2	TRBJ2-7	CASSTSGLYEQYF
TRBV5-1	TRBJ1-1	CASSLLQSMNTEAFF
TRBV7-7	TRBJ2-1	CASSLGTGRLLDEQFF